Each of the 17 T cell receptor beta chains below was sequenced from the same sample in a study of T cells in Graves' hyperthyroidism and ophthalmopathy. There were TCR beta CDR3 regions amplified from RNA transcripts. RT-PCR in the first round (using the HTBI primer set) targeted the TCR CDR3. TCRdb reprocessed the multiplex PCR reads with MiXCR, giving one entry per CDR3 protein. The sample has 110,000 to 150,000 distinct CDR3 sequences, more than 20% seen once. The sequenced material came from blood. The receptor set was obtained from a woman between 50 and 59 years old with Graves' hyperthyroidism that later progressed to Graves' ophthalmopathy.

The chain joins TRBV5-1 to TRBJ2-1, with D possibly being TRBD1 (6 bases). CDR1 is SGHRS and CDR2 is YFSETQ in the germline V gene. The CDR3 sequence is 14 residues long. V gave up 5 bases and J gave up 2 bases, with 11 bases separating them. The CDR3 bases are TGCGCCAGCAGTCGGACAGCCGCCTACAATGAGCAGTTCTTC. Encoded protein: CASSRTAAYNEQFF.

At least ten counts were recorded for this clonotype. The rearrangement joins TRBV3-1 to TRBJ1-2; 7 bases are shared with TRBD1. The CDR3 length is 15 residues. V lost 5 bases to trimming and J lost 4 bases; unmatched junction nucleotides: 10. Germline assignment: CDR1 LGHDT and CDR2 YNNKEL (reference sequence). The CDR3 loop reads CASSSGQAKGYGYTF. The CDR3 nucleotides are TGTGCCAGCAGCTCCGGACAGGCGAAAGGCTATGGCTACACCTTC.

Details on this clonotype: This may be a read error, as it is one base from a much larger clone. The chain is built from TRBV18 and TRBJ2-1, with D possibly TRBD2 on 6 matching bases. Germline CDR1 KGHSH, CDR2 LQKENI. The CDR3 runs 15 residues. The DNA of the CDR3 is TGTGCCAGCTCGGGGGAGGCGAATATTCACAATGAGCAGCTCTTC. Translating gives CASSGEANIHNEQLF.

CDR3 sequence: CASSLRTSGDTGELFF. In nucleotides, the CDR3 is TGTGCCAGCAGCCTTAGGACTAGCGGGGACACCGGGGAGCTGTTTTTT. The rearrangement links TRBV7-8 to TRBJ2-2, with TRBD2 matching 12 bases. J was trimmed by 3 bases and V by 5 bases; bases with no gene match: 4. The CDR3 loop spans 16 amino acids. Germline lookup yields CDR1 SGHVS and CDR2 FQNEAQ. The full variable domain, its missing parts supplied by reference TRBV7-8 and TRBJ2-2, is GAGVSQSPRYKVAKRGQDVALRCDPISGHVSLFWYQQALGQGPEFLTYFQNEAQLDKSGLPSDRFFAERPEGSVSTLKIQRTQQEDSAVYLCASSLRTSGDTGELFFGEGSRLTVL.

This clonotype has at least ten counts. This rearrangement joins TRBV10-3 to TRBJ2-7; 14 nucleotides match TRBD2. After removal of 3 bases from V and 3 bases from J, the junction contained 13 bases not matched to a gene. The germline V gene encodes CDR1 ENHRY and CDR2 SYGVKD. The CDR3 extends over 19 amino acids. CDR3 DNA: TGTGCCATCAGTGAAATCGGGACTAGCGGGAGAATAAGGGACTACGAGCAGTACTTC. It specifies CAISEIGTSGRIRDYEQYF.

This clonotype was counted at least ten times. The chain employs TRBV20-1 and TRBJ2-1; the match to TRBD2 covers 7 bases. CDR3 length: 15 residues. V was clipped by 2 bases and J by 4 bases; unmatched bases: 8. Per germline, CDR1 DFQATT and CDR2 SNEGSKA (reference sequence). CDR3 DNA: TGCAGTGCTAGACCCGGGACTACCAGATACAATGAGCAGTTCTTC. Protein: CSARPGTTRYNEQFF.

This chain links TRBV28 with TRBJ1-6, with a possible D match to TRBD1 (5 bases). Germline values: CDR1 MDHEN, CDR2 SYDVKM. Trimming cost V 5 bases and J 0 bases, with 8 bases left between them. The CDR3 is 15 residues long. Here the CDR3 reads CASSGGGSYNSPLHF. CDR3 nucleotides: TGTGCCAGCAGTGGGGGGGGCTCCTATAATTCACCCCTCCACTTT.

The rearrangement uses TRBV11-2 and TRBJ2-2; possible D gene TRBD1, 6 bases. Germline V lookup: CDR1 SGHAT, CDR2 FQNNGV. V was clipped by 5 bases and J by 8 bases, with 18 bases between them. The CDR3 spans 15 residues. The CDR3 here is CASSPGTGFTGELFF. Here the CDR3 DNA reads TGTGCCAGCAGCCCTGGAACAGGGTTTACGGGGGAGCTGTTTTTT.

As concerns this clonotype: At one end, the junction sequence differs from germline, possibly due to a read error. V and J are TRBV12-3 or TRBV12-4 and TRBJ2-1; the D is unclear. CDR3 size: 12 residues. Here the CDR3 reads CAGSHPSNEQFF. The CDR3 coding sequence is TGTGCCGGCAGTCATCCCTCCAATGAGCAGTTCTTC.

The chain recombines TRBV19 with TRBJ1-5; the match to TRBD1 covers 10 bases. Germline V CDR1 and CDR2: LNHDA, SQIVND (reference sequence). V shed 5 bases and J 7 bases; nucleotides not matched to a gene: 11. The CDR3 covers 16 residues. The CDR3 bases are TGTGCCAGTAGTTCAAGAGGGGGGACAGGGGTCCAGCCCCAGCATTTT. It translates to CASSSRGGTGVQPQHF.

The chain has TRBV18 and TRBJ2-2, with no clear D. Germline V gene data show CDR1 as KGHSH and CDR2 as LQKENI. CDR3 length equals 15 residues. Trimming cost V 4 bases and J 0 bases, with 9 bases left between them. CDR3 loop: CASSLRKANTGELFF. The CDR3 DNA follows: TGTGCCAGCTCACTAAGGAAGGCGAACACCGGGGAGCTGTTTTTT.

About this clonotype itself: A much larger clone differs from this one at a single base, so this may be a read error. The chain carries TRBV2 and TRBJ2-5, with D possibly matching TRBD2 (5 bases). The CDR3 runs 13 residues. Germline values: CDR1 SNHLY, CDR2 FYNNEI. As DNA, the CDR3 is TGTGCCAGCAGTGCAAGTTGGGGAGAGACCCTGTACTTC. As protein: CASSASWGETLYF.

This clonotype showed up many times. The chain uses TRBV3-1 and TRBJ2-1, with 7 bases lining up with TRBD1. After removal of 4 bases from V and 7 bases from J, the junction contained 10 bases not matched to a gene. CDR1 is LGHDT, CDR2 YNNKEL, per germline (reference sequence). The CDR3 extends over 15 amino acids. The CDR3 sequence: CASSPTGVGENEQFF. In nucleotides, the CDR3 is TGTGCCAGCAGCCCTACAGGGGTAGGGGAGAATGAGCAGTTCTTC.

There are many counts of this clonotype. This chain uses TRBV28 with TRBJ2-4; maybe TRBD2 (6 bases). Germline loops: CDR1 MDHEN, CDR2 SYDVKM. Deletions cut 7 bases from V and 6 bases from J, with 16 bases between. The CDR3 is 14 amino acids. DNA for the CDR3: TGTGCCAGCAATACCCCGGGGGTTCCAAACATTCAGTACTTC. Encoded protein: CASNTPGVPNIQYF. Based on the CDR3 plus reference TRBV28 and TRBJ2-4, the full variable domain is DVKVTQSSRYLVKRTGEKVFLECVQDMDHENMFWYRQDPGLGLRLIYFSYDVKMKEKGDIPEGYSVSREKKERFSLILESASTNQTSMYLCASNTPGVPNIQYFGAGTRLSVL.

In its sample, this clonotype was seen many times. The rearrangement joins TRBV3-1 to TRBJ2-5, with unresolved D. Germline CDR1 LGHDT, CDR2 YNNKEL (reference sequence). The CDR3 totals 15 residues. Trimming pared 4 bases from V and 0 bases from J, leaving 12 bases between. The CDR3 reads CASSLGSFYQETQYF. CDR3 coding DNA: TGTGCCAGCAGCCTTGGTTCGTTCTACCAAGAGACCCAGTACTTC.

The J gene is TRBJ1-3, the V gene TRBV12-3 or TRBV12-4; unclear D gene. Trimming shortened V by 8 bases and J by 7 bases, and 9 bases separated the two germline ends. This CDR3 is 11 amino acids long. The CDR3, as DNA: TGTGCCAGCGGGAATCGGAACACCATATATTTT. It encodes CASGNRNTIYF.

This clonotype occurred many times. J is TRBJ2-3 and V is TRBV3-1; 12 bases are shared with TRBD2. Germline loops: CDR1 LGHDT, CDR2 YNNKEL (reference sequence). The CDR3 contains 15 residues. The V segment lost 5 bases and the J segment 6 bases; nucleotides outside the gene matches: 6. The CDR3 here is CASSFRTSGMDTQYF. The DNA of the CDR3 is TGTGCCAGCAGCTTTCGGACTAGCGGGATGGATACGCAGTATTTT.